This TCR beta chain emerged from a study of cytomegalovirus exposure and HLA in healthy donors. The CDR3 spans 15 residues. V gave up 4 bases and J gave up 6 bases; unmatched junction bases: 10. CDR1 is SGDLS and CDR2 is YYNGEE in the germline V gene. PCR primers comprised 60 Vbeta and 13 Jbeta primers. Using immunoSEQ multiplex PCR, the repertoire was profiled, and TCRdb retains in-frame clones only, with some absent. The repertoire holds about 50,000 clones, with roughly four fifths as singletons. The chain joins TRBV9 to TRBJ1-2; 9 bases are shared with TRBD1. This TCR derives from a woman in her 40s in good health and CMV-seropositive. Sequencing was carried out using PBMCs. This CDR3 reads CASSPRTGVVHGYTF. CDR3 coding DNA: TGTGCCAGCAGCCCACGGACAGGGGTTGTCCATGGCTACACCTTC.